These 17 T cell receptor beta chains share one sample of origin, sequenced in a study of PD-L1 blockade in urothelial cancer (dated by TCRdb to the late 2010s). The library was produced with the immunoSEQ multiplex PCR assay. TCRdb mirrors the immuneACCESS table, restricted to in-frame sequences. Some clones are absent from its copies; in checked studies, under half trace to an unresolved V gene, and the reason for the others is unknown. The sample table lists tens of thousands of clones, 70% to 90% of them with a count of one. 3% to 4.5% of the sample comes from the top ten. The sample in question was PBMCs, obtained around atezolizumab (anti-PD-L1) treatment. The receptors were gathered from a man aged 45-65 years with urothelial cancer.

The chain carries TRBV5-4 and TRBJ2-2; 7 bases match TRBD2. V lost 3 bases and J lost 3; bases outside the gene matches: 5. This CDR3 contains 15 residues. Germline V lookup: CDR1 SGHNT, CDR2 YYREEE (reference sequence). CDR3 sequence reads: CASSSSAGDTGELFF. DNA for the CDR3: TGTGCCAGCAGCTCCTCGGCGGGAGACACCGGGGAGCTGTTTTTT.

The genes are TRBV27 and TRBJ2-7, with TRBD1 matching 12 bases. This CDR3 is 15 amino acids long. Losses at the gene ends were 5 bases for V and 4 bases for J; bases not matched to a gene: 6. CDR1 is MNHEY, CDR2 SMNVEV, per germline (reference sequence). The DNA of the CDR3 is TGTGCCAGCAGTCTCCGGGACAGGGGGCTTTACGAGCAGTACTTC. Amino acid sequence: CASSLRDRGLYEQYF.

The chain links TRBV18 to TRBJ2-1; TRBD1 might be the D (5 bases). Trimming removed 6 bases from V and 8 bases from J, with 17 bases in between. CDR1 KGHSH and CDR2 LQKENI come from the germline V gene. The CDR3 extends over 14 amino acids. The DNA of the CDR3 is TGTGCCAGCTCTCAAGCTCAGGGTATCTATGAGCAGTTCTTC. This sequence encodes CASSQAQGIYEQFF. Together with reference TRBV18 and TRBJ2-1, the CDR3 gives the full variable domain: NAGVMQNPRHLVRRRGQEARLRCSPMKGHSHVYWYRQLPEEGLKFMVYLQKENIIDESGMPKERFSAEFPKEGPSILRIQQVVRGDSAAYFCASSQAQGIYEQFFGPGTRLTVL.

This sequence joins TRBV18 and TRBJ2-1; TRBD1 aligns across 7 bases. This CDR3 comprises 14 residues. CDR1 is KGHSH, CDR2 LQKENI, per germline. The ends lost 0 bases at V and 4 bases at J; junction bases unmatched: 0. CDR3 protein: CASSPPDRYNEQFF. The CDR3 nucleotides are TGTGCCAGCTCACCACCGGACAGGTACAATGAGCAGTTCTTC.

The CDR3 coding sequence is TGTGCCATCAGTGGGTCAGGGGGGACAGGAAACTCCTACGAGCAGTACTTC. It encodes CAISGSGGTGNSYEQYF. The chain couples TRBV10-3 to TRBJ2-7; 8 bases line up with TRBD1. V dropped 4 bases and J dropped 0; count of bases not matched to a gene: 11. CDR3 length: 17 residues. Germline lookup yields CDR1 ENHRY and CDR2 SYGVKD.

This sequence joins TRBV5-4 and TRBJ2-3; D is ambiguous. V shed 2 bases and J shed 6 bases, with 13 bases lying between them. The CDR3 totals 14 residues. Per the germline V gene, CDR1 is SGHNT and CDR2 is YYREEE (reference sequence). The CDR3 loop reads CASSLISAGDTQYF. CDR3 DNA: TGTGCCAGCAGCTTAATTTCTGCCGGGGATACGCAGTATTTT.

Points on this clone: This sample includes further DNA sequences coding for the same CDR3. This chain connects TRBV9 to TRBJ2-2; D is unresolved. Germline V gene lookup returns CDR1 SGDLS and CDR2 YYNGEE. This CDR3 spans 12 amino acids. Trimming shortened V by 5 bases and J by 4 bases, and 6 bases separated the two germline ends. The DNA for the CDR3 is TGTGCCAGCAGTTCCCGCACCGGGGAGCTGTTTTTT. This sequence encodes CASSSRTGELFF.

The J gene is TRBJ2-5, the V gene TRBV21-1; the table's D gene call, TRBD2, was not cross checked with the DNA. TRBV21-1 is described as a pseudogene. This CDR3 region has 15 residues. In nucleotides, the CDR3 is TGTGCCAGCAGCAAACGGCGGGAGGGCCGCGAGACCCAGTACTTC. Amino acid sequence: CASSKRREGRETQYF.

This clone was found once. The V and J genes are TRBV28 and TRBJ1-2; 8 positions agree with TRBD1. The germline CDR1 and CDR2 sequences are MDHEN and SYDVKM. The CDR3 loop spans 15 amino acids. The J segment lost 4 bases and the V segment lost 7 bases, leaving 11 bases of the junction unmatched. The CDR3 loop is CASTSTGGRFYGYTF. CDR3 bases: TGTGCCAGCACATCCACAGGGGGACGATTCTATGGCTACACCTTC.

The chain is built from TRBV5-1 and TRBJ2-2; 8 bases agree with TRBD2. The J segment lost 5 bases and the V segment lost 7 bases, leaving 7 bases of the junction unmatched. This CDR3 region has 14 residues. Germline assignment: CDR1 SGHRS and CDR2 YFSETQ. The CDR3 protein is CASSSIAGTGELFF. CDR3 sequence (DNA): TGCGCCAGCTCGTCTATAGCGGGAACCGGGGAGCTGTTTTTT.

CDR3 bases: TGTGCCAGCAGCCCCCGGACACCTAGCACAGATACGCAGTATTTT. It yields the protein CASSPRTPSTDTQYF. The chain recombines TRBV7-6 with TRBJ2-3, with D maybe TRBD1 (5 bases). V was shortened by 5 bases and J by 0 bases, with 12 bases between the two germline ends. Germline-derived CDR1 and CDR2 are SGHVS and FNYEAQ. The CDR3 length is 15 residues.

This chain connects TRBV5-6 to TRBJ1-5; D ambiguous. Trimming removed 3 bases from V and 1 base from J, with 11 bases in between. This CDR3 is built from 15 residues. Germline lookup yields CDR1 SGHDT and CDR2 YYEEEE. The CDR3 sequence is CASSYDAGSNQPQHF. The CDR3 coding sequence is TGTGCCAGCAGCTACGACGCGGGGAGCAATCAGCCCCAGCATTTT.

V and J are TRBV4-1 and TRBJ2-1; TRBD2 matches 8 bases. V gave up 4 bases and J gave up 12 bases; unmatched junction bases: 8. The CDR3 spans 13 residues. Germline values: CDR1 MGHRA, CDR2 YSYEKL. In DNA form, the CDR3 reads TGCGCCAGCAGCCCAGGAAGGACTAGCCGGCAGTTCTTC. This gives the protein CASSPGRTSRQFF.

The J gene is TRBJ2-7, the V gene TRBV6-1, with TRBD1 matching over 10 bases. CDR3 length equals 15 residues. V was pared by 7 bases and J by 0 bases, with 6 bases of the junction left unmatched. Germline-derived CDR1 and CDR2 are MNHNS and SASEGT. This CDR3 is CASTRGQGSSYEQYF. As DNA, the CDR3 is TGTGCCAGCACCAGGGGACAGGGGAGCTCCTACGAGCAGTACTTC.

The chain couples TRBV7-2 to TRBJ2-7, with TRBD1 matching 11 bases. V trimming: 2 bases; J trimming: 5 bases; junction bases outside the gene matches: 8. CDR1 is SGHTA, CDR2 FQGNSA, per germline. The CDR3 runs to 16 residues. The CDR3 sequence: CASSLRTGQGDHEQYF. DNA for the CDR3: TGTGCCAGCAGCTTACGGACGGGACAGGGGGACCACGAGCAGTACTTC.

The CDR3 loop reads CASSPGQGAQPQHF. The DNA for the CDR3 is TGTGCCAGCAGCCCAGGACAGGGCGCTCAGCCCCAGCATTTT. The chain uses TRBV7-6 and TRBJ1-5, with 8 nucleotides matching TRBD1. V lost 5 bases to trimming and J lost 6 bases; unmatched junction nucleotides: 6. Germline V gene data show CDR1 as SGHVS and CDR2 as FNYEAQ. The CDR3 runs 14 residues.

In this sample, this clone turned up once. The V and J genes are TRBV27 and TRBJ2-5; weak D call: TRBD2 (7 bases). The germline V gene has CDR1 MNHEY and CDR2 SMNVEV (reference sequence). This CDR3 has 15 residues. Trimming took off 8 bases at V and 1 base at J, with 17 bases between the two ends. This CDR3 reads CASCRGGGLQETQYF. CDR3 coding DNA: TGTGCCAGCTGCCGAGGGGGGGGGCTCCAAGAGACCCAGTACTTC.